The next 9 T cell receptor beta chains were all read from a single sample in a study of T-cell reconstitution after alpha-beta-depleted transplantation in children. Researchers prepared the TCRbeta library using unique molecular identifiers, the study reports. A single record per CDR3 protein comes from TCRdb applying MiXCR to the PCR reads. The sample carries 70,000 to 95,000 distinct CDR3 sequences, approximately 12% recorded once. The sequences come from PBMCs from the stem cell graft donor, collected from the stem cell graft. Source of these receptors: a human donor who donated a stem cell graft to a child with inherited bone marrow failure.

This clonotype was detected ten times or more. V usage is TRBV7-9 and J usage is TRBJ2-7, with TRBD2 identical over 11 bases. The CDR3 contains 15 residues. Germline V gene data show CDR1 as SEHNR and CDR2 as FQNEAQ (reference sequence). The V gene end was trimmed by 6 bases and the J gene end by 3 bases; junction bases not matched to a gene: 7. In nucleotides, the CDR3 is TGTGCCAGCAGGTCTCCCACTAGCGGGAGCTACGAGCAGTACTTC. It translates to CASRSPTSGSYEQYF.

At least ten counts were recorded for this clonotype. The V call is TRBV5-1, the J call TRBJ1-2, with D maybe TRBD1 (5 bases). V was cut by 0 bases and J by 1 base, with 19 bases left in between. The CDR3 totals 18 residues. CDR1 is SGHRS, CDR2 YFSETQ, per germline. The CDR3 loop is CASSLAAPTEPYNYGYTF. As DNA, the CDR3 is TGCGCCAGCAGCTTGGCCGCTCCGACAGAGCCATATAACTATGGCTACACCTTC.

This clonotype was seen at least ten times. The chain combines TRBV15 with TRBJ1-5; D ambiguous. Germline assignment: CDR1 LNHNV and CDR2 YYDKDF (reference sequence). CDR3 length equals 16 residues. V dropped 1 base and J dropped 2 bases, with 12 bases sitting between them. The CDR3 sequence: CATSRGGSRGNQPQHF. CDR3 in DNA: TGTGCCACCAGCAGAGGAGGGAGTAGAGGCAATCAGCCCCAGCATTTT.

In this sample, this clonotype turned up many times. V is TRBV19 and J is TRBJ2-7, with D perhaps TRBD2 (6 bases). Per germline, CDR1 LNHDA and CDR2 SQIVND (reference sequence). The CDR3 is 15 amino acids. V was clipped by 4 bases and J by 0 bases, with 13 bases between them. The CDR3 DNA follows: TGTGCCAGTAGTACCGGGACTCCGAGCTCCTACGAGCAGTACTTC. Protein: CASSTGTPSSYEQYF.

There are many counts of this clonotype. CDR3 region: CASSYSPGGIYEQYF. CDR3 coding DNA: TGTGCCAGCAGTTACTCTCCGGGGGGGATCTACGAGCAGTACTTC. This chain connects TRBV6-5 to TRBJ2-7, with 8 bases aligning to TRBD2. The CDR3 consists of 15 residues. Trimming cost V 0 bases and J 3 bases; bases outside gene matches: 4. The germline CDR1 and CDR2 sequences are MNHEY and SVGAGI.

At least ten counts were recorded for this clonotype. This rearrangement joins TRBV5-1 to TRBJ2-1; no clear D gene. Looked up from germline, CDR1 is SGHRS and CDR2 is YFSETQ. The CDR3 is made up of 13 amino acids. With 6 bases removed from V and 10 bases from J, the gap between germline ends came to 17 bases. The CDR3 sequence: CASTLEGWTEQFF. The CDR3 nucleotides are TGCGCCAGCACCCTGGAAGGCTGGACCGAGCAGTTCTTC.

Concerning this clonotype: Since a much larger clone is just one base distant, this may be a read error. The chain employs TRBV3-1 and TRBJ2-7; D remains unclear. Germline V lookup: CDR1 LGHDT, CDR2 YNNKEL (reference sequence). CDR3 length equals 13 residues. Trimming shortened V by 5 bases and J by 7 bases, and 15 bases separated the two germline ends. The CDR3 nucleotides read TGTGCCAGCAGCGTGATAGTTATGGGTGAGCAGTACTTC. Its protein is CASSVIVMGEQYF.

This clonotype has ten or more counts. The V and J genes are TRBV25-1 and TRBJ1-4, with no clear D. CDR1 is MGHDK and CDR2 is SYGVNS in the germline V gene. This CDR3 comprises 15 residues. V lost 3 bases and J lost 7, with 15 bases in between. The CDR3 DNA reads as TGTGCCAGCAGTGACCCTCACCGCGGAGGTGAAAAACTGTTTTTT. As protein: CASSDPHRGGEKLFF.

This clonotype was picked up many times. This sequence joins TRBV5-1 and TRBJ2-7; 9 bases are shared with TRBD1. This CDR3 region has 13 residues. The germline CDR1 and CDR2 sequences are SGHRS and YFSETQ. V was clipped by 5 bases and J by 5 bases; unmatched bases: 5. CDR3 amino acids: CASSQGTGNEQYF. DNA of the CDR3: TGCGCCAGCAGTCAAGGGACAGGGAACGAGCAGTACTTC.